The 24 T cell receptor beta chains in this list originate from one sample, sequenced in a study of blood T cell repertoires in COVID-19. The assay was immunoSEQ multiplex PCR, and TCRdb's table has in-frame clones only and misses some. The repertoire holds about 89,000 clones, with about 80% as singletons. Specimen: peripheral blood. The origin of the receptors is a man in his 70s with acute or convalescent COVID-19.

This clone was counted a few times. The J gene is TRBJ2-6, the V gene TRBV9, with D unclear. This CDR3 is 14 amino acids long. Trimming shortened V by 3 bases and J by 9 bases, and 13 bases separated the two germline ends. Germline V lookup: CDR1 SGDLS, CDR2 YYNGEE. CDR3 protein: CASSGLRHFNVLTF. In DNA, the CDR3 is TGTGCCAGCAGCGGCCTAAGACACTTCAACGTCCTGACTTTC.

The chain links TRBV7-2 to TRBJ2-2, with 9 bases aligning to TRBD2. J lost 5 bases, V lost 3 bases, and 4 bases had no gene match. CDR3 length: 15 residues. Per germline, CDR1 SGHTA and CDR2 FQGNSA. CDR3 sequence reads: CASSFSSGATGELFF. For the CDR3, the DNA is TGTGCCAGCAGCTTTTCTAGCGGGGCAACCGGGGAGCTGTTTTTT.

The V call is TRBV11-2, the J call TRBJ1-4; no clear D. The length of the CDR3 is 14 residues. The V and J ends lost 5 bases and 3 bases respectively, with 10 bases between them. Germline CDR1 and CDR2: SGHAT and FQNNGV. CDR3 in amino acids: CASSLGIANEKLFF. CDR3 bases: TGTGCCAGCAGCCTTGGTATAGCTAATGAAAAACTGTTTTTT.

The V and J genes are TRBV10-2 and TRBJ1-4, with 7 nucleotides matching TRBD1. The CDR3 is 14 amino acids. V dropped 0 bases and J dropped 8; count of bases not matched to a gene: 3. Germline-derived CDR1 and CDR2 are WSHSY and SAAADI. The CDR3 spells CASSESGGWEKLFF. CDR3 nucleotides: TGCGCCAGCAGTGAGTCAGGGGGCTGGGAAAAACTGTTTTTT.

V usage is TRBV29-1 and J usage is TRBJ1-2; unclear D gene. Germline V gene sequence: CDR1 SQVTM, CDR2 ANQGSEA. This CDR3 contains 15 residues. V lost 6 bases to trimming and J lost 5 bases, with 22 bases between them. In DNA form, the CDR3 reads TGCAGCGTCGAGGGTGGGAAGGAGGCGGCTTATGGCTACACCTTC. Its protein product is CSVEGGKEAAYGYTF.

The V call is TRBV28, the J call TRBJ1-2, with TRBD1 identical over 10 bases. Germline trimming cut 1 base from V and 6 bases from J; bases unmatched to any gene: 5. The CDR3 runs to 15 residues. Germline values: CDR1 MDHEN, CDR2 SYDVKM. The chain's CDR3 is CASSLYRTGGDGYTF. The DNA of the CDR3 is TGTGCCAGCAGTTTATACAGGACAGGGGGAGATGGCTACACCTTC.

The chain combines TRBV2 with TRBJ1-1; TRBD1 matches 8 bases. CDR1 and CDR2 from the germline V gene are SNHLY and FYNNEI. J was trimmed by 11 bases and V by 6 bases; bases with no gene match: 11. The CDR3 extends over 13 amino acids. The CDR3 is CASRTGEGLRAFF. The CDR3 DNA is TGTGCCAGCAGGACAGGGGAGGGGTTAAGGGCTTTCTTT.

V is TRBV6-6 and J is TRBJ1-4; TRBD1 matches at 9 bases. The CDR3 is made up of 17 amino acids. The V and J ends lost 5 bases and 13 bases, in that order; junction bases with no gene match: 20. Germline assignment: CDR1 MNHNY and CDR2 SVGAGI (reference sequence). The CDR3 reads CASSPQRTGTGYDLLFF. The CDR3, as DNA: TGTGCCAGCAGTCCTCAAAGGACCGGGACAGGGTACGATTTACTGTTTTTT.

The chain carries TRBV9 and TRBJ1-6; 10 positions agree with TRBD1. This CDR3 is built from 15 residues. Germline V gene lookup returns CDR1 SGDLS and CDR2 YYNGEE. V was pared by 5 bases and J by 7 bases, with 6 bases of the junction left unmatched. Written as DNA, the CDR3 is TGTGCCAGCAGGTGGGGGACAGGGGAGAATTCACCCCTCCACTTT. It encodes CASRWGTGENSPLHF.

The chain links TRBV30 to TRBJ2-3; no clear D. The CDR3 contains 13 residues. Trimming pared 0 bases from V and 5 bases from J, leaving 9 bases between. Germline assignment: CDR1 GTSNPN and CDR2 SVGIG (reference sequence). CDR3 loop: CAWSVRARDTQYF. CDR3 sequence (DNA): TGTGCCTGGAGTGTACGTGCCAGAGATACGCAGTATTTT.

The genes are TRBV30 and TRBJ2-5; TRBD2 matches at 12 bases. Trimming took 0 bases from V and 3 from J; bases not matched to a gene: 5. CDR1 and CDR2 (germline): GTSNPN, SVGIG (reference sequence). This CDR3 comprises 16 residues. Here the CDR3 reads CAWSVGLAGGKETQYF. The CDR3 coding sequence is TGTGCCTGGAGTGTAGGTCTAGCGGGAGGGAAAGAGACCCAGTACTTC.

This clone appeared once. The chain couples TRBV3-1 (or the pseudogene TRBV3-2) to TRBJ1-3; D may be TRBD1 (5 bases). V dropped 0 bases and J dropped 5 bases, with 14 bases sitting between them. The length of the CDR3 is 16 residues. The germline V gene has CDR1 LGHDT and CDR2 YNNKEL (reference sequence). CDR3 nucleotide sequence: TGTGCCAGCAGCCAAGATCAAGGGGCTTTTCGAAACACCATATATTTT. This sequence encodes CASSQDQGAFRNTIYF.

The chain recombines TRBV11-2 with TRBJ2-7; 10 bases are shared with TRBD1. Per germline, CDR1 SGHAT and CDR2 FQNNGV. V shed 7 bases, J shed 2 bases, and the junction held 8 bases outside the gene matches. The CDR3 spans 15 residues. The CDR3 region has the DNA TGTGCCAGCACGAACTCCGGGACAGGGGCCTACGAGCAGTACTTC. This encodes CASTNSGTGAYEQYF.

This rearrangement joins TRBV6-5 to TRBJ2-1; the D is unclear. This CDR3 region has 15 residues. Germline values: CDR1 MNHEY, CDR2 SVGAGI. With 2 bases removed from V and 3 bases from J, the gap between germline ends came to 11 bases. The CDR3 DNA reads TGTGCCAGCAGTTACCGCGACACTTACTACAATGAGCAGTTCTTC. It is translated as CASSYRDTYYNEQFF.

The J gene is TRBJ1-4, the V gene TRBV6-6, with TRBD1 matching over 12 bases. Germline-derived CDR1 and CDR2 are MNHNY and SVGAGI (reference sequence). After removal of 4 bases from V and 1 base from J, the junction contained 1 base not matched to a gene. This CDR3 is 16 amino acids long. The CDR3 coding sequence is TGTGCCAGCAGTTGGGACAGGGGGCGAACTAATGAAAAACTGTTTTTT. It yields the protein CASSWDRGRTNEKLFF.

This clone has just a few counts. The CDR3 region is CASSQGTVGYEKLFF. The CDR3 coding sequence is TGTGCCAGCAGCCAGGGGACCGTGGGCTATGAAAAACTGTTTTTT. The chain is built from TRBV7-9 and TRBJ1-4, with a tentative D call TRBD1 (6 bases). Germline CDR1 is SEHNR and CDR2 is FQNEAQ (reference sequence). The CDR3 has 15 residues. The V and J ends lost 5 bases and 6 bases respectively, with 16 bases between them.

The chain recombines TRBV6-4 with TRBJ2-5, with D perhaps TRBD1 (6 bases). Germline lookup yields CDR1 MRHNA and CDR2 SNTAGT. The CDR3 is made up of 13 amino acids. With 4 bases removed from V and 5 bases from J, the gap between germline ends came to 11 bases. This CDR3 reads CASSVDTGETQYF. CDR3 DNA sequence: TGTGCCAGCAGTGTCGACACAGGGGAGACCCAGTACTTC.

CDR3 nucleotides: TGTGCCAGTAGTATGGTCAAACAGGCTTCTGCAACTAATGAAAAACTGTTTTTT. Encoded protein: CASSMVKQASATNEKLFF. The chain links TRBV19 to TRBJ1-4, with a possible D match to TRBD1 (5 bases). Trimming pared 3 bases from V and 0 bases from J, leaving 17 bases between. This CDR3 region has 18 residues. Germline V gives CDR1 LNHDA, CDR2 SQIVND (reference sequence).

Details on this clone: A much larger clone is a single base away; this may be a read error. V and J are TRBV7-2 and TRBJ2-1; D is ambiguous. Trimming left V 5 bases short and J 3 bases short, with 5 bases between. From germline, CDR1 is SGHTA and CDR2 FQGNSA. The CDR3 has 12 amino acids. The chain's CDR3 is CASSTYYNEQFF. CDR3 bases: TGTGCCAGCAGCACATACTACAATGAGCAGTTCTTC.

There are a few counts of this clone. The chain links TRBV5-1 to TRBJ1-1, with TRBD1 as a possible D gene (5 bases). Deletions cut 0 bases from V and 1 base from J, with 22 bases between. The CDR3 has 19 amino acids. Germline CDR1 and CDR2: SGHRS and YFSETQ. The CDR3 nucleotides read TGCGCCAGCAGCTTGGAGGGGTCCCGCTTCCTCCGGGCGAACACTGAAGCTTTCTTT. Its protein product is CASSLEGSRFLRANTEAFF.

The chain combines TRBV7-9 with TRBJ1-4; D possibly corresponds to TRBD1 (5 bases). V was clipped by 3 bases and J by 6 bases, with 14 bases between them. Germline values: CDR1 SEHNR, CDR2 FQNEAQ (reference sequence). The CDR3 consists of 15 residues. This CDR3 reads CASSLEGRTDEKLFF. The DNA for the CDR3 is TGTGCCAGCAGCTTGGAGGGGAGGACGGATGAAAAACTGTTTTTT.

The gene calls are TRBV2 and TRBJ1-1; D ambiguous. Germline V gene data show CDR1 as SNHLY and CDR2 as FYNNEI. CDR3 length: 15 amino acids. The V and J ends lost 4 bases and 0 bases respectively, with 12 bases between them. The CDR3 DNA reads as TGTGCCAGCAGTGGAACGGGAGGCGTGAACACTGAAGCTTTCTTT. Encoded protein: CASSGTGGVNTEAFF.

This rearrangement joins TRBV15 to TRBJ2-1, with no clear D. This CDR3 is built from 15 residues. Germline-derived CDR1 and CDR2 are LNHNV and YYDKDF (reference sequence). V was shortened by 0 bases and J by 9 bases, with 15 bases between the two germline ends. The CDR3 loop is CATSREHMLPSEQFF. CDR3 coding DNA: TGTGCCACCAGCAGAGAACATATGCTCCCATCTGAGCAGTTCTTC.

The gene calls are TRBV28 and TRBJ2-1, with 10 nucleotides matching TRBD2. CDR1 and CDR2 (germline): MDHEN, SYDVKM. The CDR3 has 16 residues. V lost 6 bases and J lost 5; bases outside the gene matches: 10. The CDR3 here is CASRKLSGRADNEQFF. In DNA form, the CDR3 reads TGTGCCAGCAGGAAGCTCAGCGGGAGGGCCGACAATGAGCAGTTCTTC.